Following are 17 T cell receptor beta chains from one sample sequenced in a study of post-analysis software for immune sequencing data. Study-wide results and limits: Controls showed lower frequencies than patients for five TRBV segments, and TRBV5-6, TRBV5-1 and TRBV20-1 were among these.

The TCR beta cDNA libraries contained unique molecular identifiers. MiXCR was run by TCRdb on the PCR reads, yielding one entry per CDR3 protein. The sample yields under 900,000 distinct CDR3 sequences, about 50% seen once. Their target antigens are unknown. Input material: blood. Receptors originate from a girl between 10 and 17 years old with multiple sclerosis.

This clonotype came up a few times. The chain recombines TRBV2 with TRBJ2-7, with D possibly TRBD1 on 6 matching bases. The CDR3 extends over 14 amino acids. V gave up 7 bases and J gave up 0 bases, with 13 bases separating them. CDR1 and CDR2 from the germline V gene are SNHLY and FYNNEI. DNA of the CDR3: TGTGCCAGCAAGGAACAGGGCCCCTCCTACGAGCAGTACTTC. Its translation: CASKEQGPSYEQYF.

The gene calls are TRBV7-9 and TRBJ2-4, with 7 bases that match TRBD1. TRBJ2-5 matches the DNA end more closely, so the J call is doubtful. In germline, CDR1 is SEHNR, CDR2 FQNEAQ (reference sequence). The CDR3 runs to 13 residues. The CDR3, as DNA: TGTGCCAGCAGCCCTAGGGGGCCACCGACCCAGTACTTC. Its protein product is CASSPRGPPTQYF.

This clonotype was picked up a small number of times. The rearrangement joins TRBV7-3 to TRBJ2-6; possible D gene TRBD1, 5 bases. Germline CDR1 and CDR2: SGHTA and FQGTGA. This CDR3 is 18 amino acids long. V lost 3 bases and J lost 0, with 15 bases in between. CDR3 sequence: CASSFQGIPRSGANVLTF. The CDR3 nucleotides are TGTGCCAGCAGCTTCCAGGGAATCCCACGCTCTGGGGCCAACGTCCTGACTTTC.

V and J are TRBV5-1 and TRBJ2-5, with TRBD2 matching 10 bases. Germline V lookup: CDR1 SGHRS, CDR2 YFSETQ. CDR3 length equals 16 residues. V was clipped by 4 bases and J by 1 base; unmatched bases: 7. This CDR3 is CASSLEGTSVQETQYF. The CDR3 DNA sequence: TGCGCCAGCAGCCTGGAGGGGACTAGCGTCCAAGAGACCCAGTACTTC.

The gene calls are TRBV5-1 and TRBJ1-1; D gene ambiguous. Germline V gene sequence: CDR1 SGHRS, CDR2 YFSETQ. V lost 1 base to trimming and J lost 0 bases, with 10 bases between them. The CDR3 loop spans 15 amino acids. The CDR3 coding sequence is TGCGCCAGCAGCTTGTCCTTGAATATGAACACTGAAGCTTTCTTT. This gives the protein CASSLSLNMNTEAFF.

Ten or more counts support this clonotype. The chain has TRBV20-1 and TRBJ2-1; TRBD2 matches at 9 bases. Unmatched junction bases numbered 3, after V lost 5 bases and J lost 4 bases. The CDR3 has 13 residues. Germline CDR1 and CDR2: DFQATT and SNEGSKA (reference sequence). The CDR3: CSAPTSGYNEQFF. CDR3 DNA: TGCAGTGCTCCGACTAGCGGTTACAATGAGCAGTTCTTC.

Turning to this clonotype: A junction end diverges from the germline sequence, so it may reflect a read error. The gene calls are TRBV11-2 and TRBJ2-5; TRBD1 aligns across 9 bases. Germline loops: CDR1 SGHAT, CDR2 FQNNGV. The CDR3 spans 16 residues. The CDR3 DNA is TGTGCCAGCAGCATCAGACAGGGGGTCGTCCAAGAGACCCGGTACTTC. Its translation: CASSIRQGVVQETRYF.

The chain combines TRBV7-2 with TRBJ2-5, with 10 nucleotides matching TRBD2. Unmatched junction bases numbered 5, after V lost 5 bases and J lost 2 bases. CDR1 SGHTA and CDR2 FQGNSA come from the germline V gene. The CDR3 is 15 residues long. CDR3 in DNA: TGTGCCAGCAGCATACTAGCGGGGTCGCAAGAGACCCAGTACTTC. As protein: CASSILAGSQETQYF.

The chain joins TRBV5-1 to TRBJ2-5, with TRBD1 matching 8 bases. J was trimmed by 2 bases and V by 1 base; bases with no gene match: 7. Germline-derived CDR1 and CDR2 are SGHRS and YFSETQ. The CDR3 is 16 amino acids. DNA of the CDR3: TGCGCCAGCAGCTTGAGGGGACAGGCGATTCAAGAGACCCAGTACTTC. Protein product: CASSLRGQAIQETQYF.

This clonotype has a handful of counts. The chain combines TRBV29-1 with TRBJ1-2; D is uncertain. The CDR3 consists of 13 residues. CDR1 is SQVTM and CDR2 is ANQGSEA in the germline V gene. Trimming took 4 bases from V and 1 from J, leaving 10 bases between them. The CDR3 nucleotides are TGCAGCGTTGTGGGGTTGCTTAACTATGGCTACACCTTC. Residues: CSVVGLLNYGYTF. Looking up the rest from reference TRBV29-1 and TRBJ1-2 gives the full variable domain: SAVISQKPSRDICQRGTSLTIQCQVDSQVTMMFWYRQQPGQSLTLIATANQGSEATYESGFVIDKFPISRPNLTFSTLTVSNMSPEDSSIYLCSVVGLLNYGYTFGSGTRLTVV.

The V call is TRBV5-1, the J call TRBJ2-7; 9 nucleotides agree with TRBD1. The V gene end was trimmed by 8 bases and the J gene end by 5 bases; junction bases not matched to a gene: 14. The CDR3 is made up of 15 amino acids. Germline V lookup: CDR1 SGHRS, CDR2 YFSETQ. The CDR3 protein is CASTGAGQGPHEQYF. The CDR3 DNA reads TGCGCCAGTACTGGGGCGGGACAGGGTCCCCACGAGCAGTACTTC. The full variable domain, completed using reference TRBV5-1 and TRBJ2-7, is KAGVTQTPRYLIKTRGQQVTLSCSPISGHRSVSWYQQTPGQGLQFLFEYFSETQRNKGNFPGRFSGRQFSNSRSEMNVSTLELGDSALYLCASTGAGQGPHEQYFGPGTRLTVT.

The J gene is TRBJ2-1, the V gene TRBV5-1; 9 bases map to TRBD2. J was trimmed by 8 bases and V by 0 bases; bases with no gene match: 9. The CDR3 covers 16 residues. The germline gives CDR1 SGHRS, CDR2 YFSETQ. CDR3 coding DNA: TGCGCCAGCAGCTTGGGGATAGCGGGGGAGATCGATGAGCAGTTCTTC. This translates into CASSLGIAGEIDEQFF.

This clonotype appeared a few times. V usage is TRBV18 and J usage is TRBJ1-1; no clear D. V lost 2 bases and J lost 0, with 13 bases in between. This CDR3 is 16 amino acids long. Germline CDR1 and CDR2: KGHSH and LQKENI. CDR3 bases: TGTGCCAGCTCACCAATGGACGGACCCCTGAACACTGAAGCTTTCTTT. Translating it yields CASSPMDGPLNTEAFF.

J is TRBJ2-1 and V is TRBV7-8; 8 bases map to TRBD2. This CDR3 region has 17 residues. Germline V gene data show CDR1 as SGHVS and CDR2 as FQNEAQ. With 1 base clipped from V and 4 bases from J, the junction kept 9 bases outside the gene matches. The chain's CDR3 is CASSLVKGLAQYNEQFF. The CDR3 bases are TGTGCCAGCAGCTTAGTCAAAGGACTAGCCCAATACAATGAGCAGTTCTTC.

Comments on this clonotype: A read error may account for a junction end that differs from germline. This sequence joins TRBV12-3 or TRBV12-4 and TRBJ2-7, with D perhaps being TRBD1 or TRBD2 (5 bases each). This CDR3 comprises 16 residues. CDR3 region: CAGSSARDGSSYEQYF. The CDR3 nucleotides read TGTGCCGGCAGTTCCGCGAGGGACGGCAGCTCCTACGAGCAGTACTTC.

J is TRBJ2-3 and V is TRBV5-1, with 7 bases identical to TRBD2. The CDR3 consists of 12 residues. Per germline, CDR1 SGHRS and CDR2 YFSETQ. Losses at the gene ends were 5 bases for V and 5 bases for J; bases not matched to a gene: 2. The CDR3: CASRGGRDTQYF. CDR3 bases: TGCGCCAGCAGGGGGGGGAGAGATACGCAGTATTTT.

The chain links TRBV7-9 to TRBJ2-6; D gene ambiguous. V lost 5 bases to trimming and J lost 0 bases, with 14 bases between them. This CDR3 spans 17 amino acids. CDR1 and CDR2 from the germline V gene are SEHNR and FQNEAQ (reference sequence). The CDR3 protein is CASSHVPTDSGANVLTF. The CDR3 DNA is TGTGCCAGCAGCCATGTTCCCACTGACTCTGGGGCCAACGTCCTGACTTTC.